This is a list of T cell receptor beta chains from one sample in a study of T cell changes during pregnancy in multiple sclerosis. Using immunoSEQ multiplex PCR, the repertoire was profiled, and TCRdb retains in-frame clones only, with some absent. The data show approximately 48,000 clones, about 90% seen once. This sample comprised CD4+ T cells from peripheral blood mononuclear cells, obtained after pregnancy. The receptors stem from a female donor with multiple sclerosis, enrolled in a pregnancy study. The CDR3 runs from the conserved cysteine through the conserved F or W. The D gene is left open where the match is weak. The size entry is marked missing in some rows and otherwise reads once, few, many or a size class.

TRBD2,TRBJ2-1,.,TRBV5-1,CASSLTTSDHNEQFF,TGCGCCAGCAGCTTGACCACTAGCGACCACAATGAGCAGTTCTTC
TRBD2,TRBJ2-5,.,TRBV19,CASSIDGGRAVETQYF,TGTGCCAGTAGTATAGACGGCGGGAGGGCCGTGGAGACCCAGTACTTC
TRBD1,TRBJ2-6,once,TRBV28,CASSRTGRNGANVLTF,TGTGCCAGCAGCCGGACAGGGAGAAATGGGGCCAACGTCCTGACTTTC
TRBD1,TRBJ1-4,.,TRBV5-1,CASSLGQGIANEKLFF,TGCGCCAGCAGCTTAGGACAGGGAATAGCTAATGAAAAACTGTTTTTT
TRBD1,TRBJ2-5,.,TRBV7-6,CASRFSRGQGTQYF,TGTGCCAGCAGGTTTAGCAGGGGGCAGGGGACCCAGTACTTC
TRBD2,TRBJ2-7,.,TRBV7-6,CASSALARVAGGSYEQYF,TGTGCCAGCAGCGCACTAGCCAGGGTAGCGGGAGGATCCTACGAGCAGTACTTC
TRBD1,TRBJ2-1,.,TRBV11-3,CASSPPTGDEQFF,TGTGCCAGCAGCCCCCCCACAGGGGATGAGCAGTTCTTC
TRBD2,TRBJ2-4,.,TRBV29-1,CSVEEVTSGRHVAKNIQYF,TGCAGCGTTGAGGAAGTGACTAGCGGGAGACACGTAGCCAAAAACATTCAGTACTTC
TRBD2,TRBJ2-1,.,TRBV19,CASSIGLAGAYNEQFF,TGTGCCAGTAGTATTGGACTAGCGGGAGCCTACAATGAGCAGTTCTTC
.,TRBJ2-4,.,TRBV10-3,CAIGRTESIQYF,TGTGCCATCGGTCGGACAGAGAGCATTCAGTACTTC
TRBD1,TRBJ2-3,.,TRBV5-8,CASSFRQGISTDTQYF,TGTGCCAGCAGCTTTCGACAGGGGATAAGCACAGATACGCAGTATTTT
.,TRBJ2-5,.,TRBV9,CASSASGRGGRETQYF,TGTGCCAGCAGCGCGTCGGGGAGAGGAGGAAGAGAGACCCAGTACTTC
.,TRBJ2-6,.,TRBV5-1,CASSSTGFSGANVLTF,TGCGCCAGCAGCTCTACAGGGTTCTCTGGGGCCAACGTCCTGACTTTC
.,TRBJ2-1,once,TRBV19,CASSISWRGNEQFF,TGTGCCAGTAGTATTAGCTGGCGGGGCAATGAGCAGTTCTTC
TRBD1,TRBJ2-7,.,TRBV4-1,CASSQERTGKQYF,TGCGCCAGCAGCCAAGAACGGACAGGGAAGCAGTACTTC
.,TRBJ1-2,few,TRBV5-4,CASSLDYGYTF,TGTGCCAGCAGCCTAGACTATGGCTACACCTTC
TRBD2,TRBJ2-3,.,TRBV4-1,CASSQLAGDTQYF,TGCGCCAGCAGCCAACTAGCGGGAGATACGCAGTATTTT
TRBD1,TRBJ1-4,.,TRBV5-6,CASSTRTGSGEKLFF,TGTGCCAGCAGCACCCGGACAGGGTCAGGTGAAAAACTGTTTTTT
.,TRBJ2-2,.,TRBV15,CATSRDLTTGNTGELFF,TGTGCCACCAGCAGAGATCTCACGACTGGGAACACCGGGGAGCTGTTTTTT
.,TRBJ1-5,once,TRBV19,CASSIGGAGSNQPQHF,TGTGCCAGTAGTATTGGGGGGGCAGGTAGCAATCAGCCCCAGCATTTT
.,TRBJ2-4,.,TRBV27,CASSLGHSVAKNIQYF,TGTGCCAGCAGTTTAGGTCACTCGGTAGCCAAAAACATTCAGTACTTC
TRBD2,TRBJ2-7,.,TRBV4-1,CASSQGGSGVSYEQYF,TGCGCCAGCAGCCAAGGGGGTAGCGGGGTCTCCTACGAGCAGTACTTC
.,TRBJ1-2,.,TRBV9,CASSVGETPLNYGYTF,TGTGCCAGCAGCGTAGGGGAGACCCCCCTAAACTATGGCTACACCTTC
TRBD1,TRBJ2-5,.,TRBV6-1,CASSQGHMGGQGMETQYF,TGTGCCAGCAGTCAAGGACACATGGGAGGACAGGGCATGGAGACCCAGTACTTC
.,TRBJ2-3,.,TRBV5-1,CASSPQRVSTDTQYF,TGCGCCAGCAGCCCCCAACGCGTGAGCACAGATACGCAGTATTTT
TRBD2,TRBJ2-2,.,TRBV27,CASSLLAGGLTGELFF,TGTGCCAGCAGTCTACTAGCGGGAGGCCTCACCGGGGAGCTGTTTTTT
TRBD2,TRBJ2-3,once,TRBV5-1,CASSLAAGGGDTQYF,TGCGCCAGCAGCTTGGCTGCGGGAGGTGGGGATACGCAGTATTTT
TRBD1,TRBJ1-3,.,TRBV2,CASSSDRASGNTIYF,TGTGCCAGCAGCTCGGACAGGGCATCGGGAAACACCATATATTTT
TRBD1,TRBJ2-5,.,TRBV5-1,CASFGQGYETQYF,TGCGCCAGCTTCGGACAGGGTTACGAGACCCAGTACTTC
TRBD2,TRBJ2-7,.,TRBV14,CASSQETLTSGNTYEQYF,TGTGCCAGCAGCCAAGAGACATTGACTAGCGGGAATACGTACGAGCAGTACTTC
TRBD1,TRBJ2-1,.,TRBV27,CASSSGGNYNEQFF,TGTGCCAGCAGTTCAGGGGGCAACTACAATGAGCAGTTCTTC
.,TRBJ1-1,.,TRBV6-5,CASSYSRKNTEAFF,TGTGCCAGCAGTTACTCGAGAAAAAACACTGAAGCTTTCTTT
.,TRBJ2-7,.,TRBV5-8,CASRFGVEQYF,TGTGCCAGCAGGTTTGGAGTCGAGCAGTACTTC
TRBD1,TRBJ1-2,.,TRBV6-6,CASSYGGTASYGYTF,TGTGCCAGCAGTTACGGGGGGACAGCATCATATGGCTACACCTTC
TRBD1,TRBJ1-1,.,TRBV5-1,CASSWGGQGTTEAFF,TGCGCCAGCAGCTGGGGGGGACAGGGAACCACTGAAGCTTTCTTT
TRBD2,TRBJ2-1,.,TRBV9,CASSVTSGSVGEQFF,TGTGCCAGCAGCGTCACTAGCGGGAGTGTGGGTGAGCAGTTCTTC
.,TRBJ2-1,.,TRBV6-5,CASSRSGRQVQFF,TGTGCCAGCAGCAGAAGCGGCAGGCAGGTTCAGTTCTTC
TRBD1,TRBJ2-4,.,TRBV2,CASRAGQVAKNIQYF,TGTGCCAGCAGGGCAGGACAGGTTGCCAAAAACATTCAGTACTTC
.,TRBJ2-2,.,TRBV5-4,CASSFKGVLGELFF,TGTGCCAGCAGCTTTAAGGGGGTTCTCGGGGAGCTGTTTTTT
.,TRBJ2-1,.,TRBV27,CASRRVESYNEQFF,TGTGCCAGCAGGAGGGTGGAATCCTACAATGAGCAGTTCTTC
TRBD2,TRBJ2-7,.,TRBV29-1,CSAPLAGEFFEQYF,TGCAGCGCCCCTTTAGCGGGTGAGTTTTTCGAGCAGTACTTC
.,TRBJ2-7,.,TRBV2,CASSPDSSYEQYF,TGTGCCAGCAGCCCCGATAGCTCCTACGAGCAGTACTTC
TRBD1,TRBJ1-1,.,TRBV6-1,CASSGTGTTEAFF,TGTGCCAGCAGTGGGACAGGGACCACTGAAGCTTTCTTT
TRBD2,TRBJ2-3,.,TRBV18,CASKGLAGEDTQYF,TGTGCCAGTAAGGGACTAGCGGGAGAAGATACGCAGTATTTT
.,TRBJ2-1,.,TRBV27,CASRPEPSSYNEQFF,TGTGCCAGCAGACCGGAGCCGAGCTCCTACAATGAGCAGTTCTTC
TRBD2,TRBJ2-2,.,TRBV6-4,CASSETSGRFGELFF,TGTGCCAGCAGTGAGACTAGCGGGAGATTCGGGGAGCTGTTTTTT
.,TRBJ2-4,once,TRBV19,CATKPVRGAKNIQYF,TGTGCCACCAAACCGGTGCGTGGAGCCAAAAACATTCAGTACTTC
.,TRBJ1-2,.,TRBV5-1,CASSLGTLNYGYTF,TGCGCCAGCAGCTTGGGGACACTTAACTATGGCTACACCTTC